The T cell receptor beta chain under discussion was sequenced for a study of blood T cells in healthy people across ages. Whole-study results and caveats: A roughly linear fall in TCR beta diversity per million T cells was seen with increasing age. There was no known CMV status for donors, so expanded clonotype changes were possibly confounded.

With regard to this clonotype: Its antigen is currently unknown.

CDR1 is DFQATT, CDR2 SNEGSKA, per germline (reference sequence). The CDR3 is made up of 13 amino acids. Trimming removed 4 bases at V and 0 bases at J, with 7 bases between. Combining a sample-barcoded 5' primer with a J-beta primer mix, a second PCR ran for about 6 to 11 cycles. Each cDNA molecule, via a template-switch adaptor with 12 random nucleotides, was tagged. TCRdb re-called the 5' RACE reads with MiXCR, one entry per CDR3 protein. The table records 550,000 to 750,000 distinct CDR3 sequences, approximately 21% of them present only once. Collection of roughly 9.6 milliliters of peripheral blood was performed for each donor.

Sequenced input: blood. This sequence joins TRBV20-1 and TRBJ2-1; D unclear. This TCR was recovered from a man aged 65 to 85 in good health. CDR3 nucleotide sequence: TGCAGTGCTATCAAACCCTCCTACAATGAGCAGTTCTTC. Protein product: CSAIKPSYNEQFF.